The 3 T cell receptor beta chains below come from one sample, sequenced in a study of cytomegalovirus exposure and HLA in healthy donors. The primer mix had 60 Vbeta and 13 Jbeta primers. Clones were sequenced by immunoSEQ multiplex PCR, and TCRdb holds only the in-frame ones, with some missing. Of 120,000 or so clones in the sample, roughly 75% were seen once. The sample was PBMCs. The receptors here all came from a female donor in good health and CMV-seronegative.

The V and J genes are TRBV28 and TRBJ2-4, with D possibly matching TRBD2 (5 bases). The V and J ends lost 6 bases and 8 bases respectively, with 14 bases between them. Germline V CDR1 and CDR2: MDHEN, SYDVKM. CDR3 length: 13 amino acids. CDR3 nucleotides: TGTGCCAGCAGCGAACCCCCGAGGGACATTCAGTACTTC. Amino acids: CASSEPPRDIQYF.

The J gene is TRBJ1-5, the V gene TRBV6-5, with 7 bases matching TRBD1. Germline loops: CDR1 MNHEY, CDR2 SVGAGI. The V gene end was trimmed by 5 bases and the J gene end by 4 bases; junction bases not matched to a gene: 2. There are 13 residues in the CDR3. In DNA, the CDR3 is TGTGCCAGCAGTGAACAGGGGAATCAGCCCCAGCATTTT. Its translation is CASSEQGNQPQHF.

The chain is built from TRBV12-2 and TRBJ1-1; the DNA was not compared with TRBD1, the D call given in the table. TRBV12-2 constitutes a pseudogene. This CDR3 has 18 amino acids. The CDR3 nucleotides read TGTGCAAGTCGCTCCCTTATGGCTACGGACAGGATGAACACTGAAGCTTTCTTT. Translated, it gives CASRSLMATDRMNTEAFF.